The 22 T cell receptor beta chains in this list originate from one sample, sequenced in a study of T cells in narcolepsy. TCRdb's copy holds only in-frame clones and misses some; the assay was immunoSEQ multiplex PCR. The sample lists over 30,000 clones, approximately 84% occurring once. Sequenced input: CD45RA- memory CD4+ T cells from PBMCs. The receptors shown here come from a human donor with narcolepsy.

The chain joins TRBV6-5 to TRBJ1-6, with D possibly matching TRBD1 (6 bases). The V end was cut by 6 bases, the J end by 7 bases, with 10 bases between. This CDR3 has 13 residues. CDR1 and CDR2 (germline): MNHEY, SVGAGI. In nucleotides, the CDR3 is TGTGCCAGCAGAGCAGGGGAAAATTCACCCCTCCACTTT. Its translation: CASRAGENSPLHF.

The chain is built from TRBV4-1 and TRBJ2-4; a possible D gene is TRBD1 (6 bases). The CDR3 spans 17 residues. The germline gives CDR1 MGHRA, CDR2 YSYEKL. The V end lost 1 base, the J end lost 0 bases, and 13 bases lay between the germline ends. The CDR3 DNA is TGCGCCAGCAGCCAAGGAAGGGGGACCCTAGCCAAAAACATTCAGTACTTC. Protein product: CASSQGRGTLAKNIQYF.

V and J are TRBV2 and TRBJ1-2; D may be TRBD1 (5 bases). This CDR3 has 12 residues. Looked up from germline, CDR1 is SNHLY and CDR2 is FYNNEI. V was clipped by 5 bases and J by 4 bases, with 8 bases between them. Here the CDR3 DNA reads TGTGCCAGCAGTAGGGACGTCTATGGCTACACCTTC. Encoded protein: CASSRDVYGYTF.

The V and J genes are TRBV18 and TRBJ1-6; 8 bases are shared with TRBD1. The V gene end was trimmed by 3 bases and the J gene end by 9 bases; junction bases not matched to a gene: 7. Germline CDR1 reads KGHSH; CDR2 reads LQKENI. This CDR3 comprises 15 residues. DNA for the CDR3: TGTGCCAGCTCACCCGGTCCAGGGGGCAGTTCACCCCTCCACTTT. Translation gives CASSPGPGGSSPLHF.

This clone appeared once. The V call is TRBV5-4, the J call TRBJ1-6; TRBD1 agrees at 10 bases. The V segment lost 4 bases and the J segment 6 bases; nucleotides outside the gene matches: 4. The length of the CDR3 is 15 residues. Looked up from germline, CDR1 is SGHNT and CDR2 is YYREEE (reference sequence). DNA for the CDR3: TGTGCCAGCAGCGTCGGGACAGGGGTTAATTCACCCCTCCACTTT. As protein: CASSVGTGVNSPLHF.

The genes are TRBV6-5 and TRBJ2-5, with TRBD1 identical over 10 bases. Germline V gives CDR1 MNHEY, CDR2 SVGAGI. This CDR3 has 15 amino acids. With 2 bases clipped from V and 1 base from J, the junction kept 1 base outside the gene matches. The CDR3 coding sequence is TGTGCCAGCAGTTACGACAGGGGGCTCCAAGAGACCCAGTACTTC. Translation: CASSYDRGLQETQYF.

V is TRBV5-6 and J is TRBJ1-6; TRBD1 is a possible D gene (5 bases). Germline V lookup: CDR1 SGHDT, CDR2 YYEEEE. CDR3 length: 16 residues. V gave up 0 bases and J gave up 7 bases, with 14 bases separating them. The CDR3 here is CASSLGSGRYNSPLHF. The CDR3 DNA reads TGTGCCAGCAGCTTGGGCTCGGGACGGTACAATTCACCCCTCCACTTT.

This chain connects TRBV20-1 to TRBJ2-1, with no clear D. With 4 bases removed from V and 10 bases from J, the gap between germline ends came to 8 bases. CDR3 length: 10 amino acids. CDR1 and CDR2 (germline): DFQATT, SNEGSKA (reference sequence). CDR3 protein: CSATDGEQFF. CDR3 coding DNA: TGCAGTGCTACAGACGGAGAGCAGTTCTTC.

V is TRBV30 and J is TRBJ1-2; TRBD1 agrees at 8 bases. V was clipped by 3 bases and J by 2 bases; unmatched bases: 11. CDR1 and CDR2 from the germline V gene are GTSNPN and SVGIG (reference sequence). The CDR3 has 16 amino acids. CDR3 sequence: CAWRLPGTGGNYGYTF. The CDR3 region has the DNA TGTGCCTGGAGGCTCCCCGGGACAGGAGGGAACTATGGCTACACCTTC.

The chain is built from TRBV6-1 and TRBJ2-5, with 9 nucleotides matching TRBD1. This CDR3 region has 16 residues. Looked up from germline, CDR1 is MNHNS and CDR2 is SASEGT. The V and J ends lost 0 bases and 5 bases, in that order; junction bases with no gene match: 7. Here the CDR3 reads CASSEAQGARAETQYF. CDR3 coding DNA: TGTGCCAGCAGTGAAGCACAGGGGGCGAGGGCGGAGACCCAGTACTTC.

This clone has only a few counts. This chain links TRBV30 with TRBJ2-3, with D possibly being TRBD1 (6 bases). This CDR3 contains 13 residues. CDR1 is GTSNPN, CDR2 SVGIG, per germline (reference sequence). Trimming shortened V by 8 bases and J by 5 bases, and 17 bases separated the two germline ends. The CDR3 here is CARGQRQGDTQYF. In nucleotides, the CDR3 is TGTGCCCGCGGACAGCGGCAGGGAGATACGCAGTATTTT. Full variable domain (remainder filled in from reference TRBV30 and TRBJ2-3): SQTIHQWPATLVQPVGSPLSLECTVEGTSNPNLYWYRQAAGRGLQLLFYSVGIGQISSEVPQNLSASRPQDRQFILSSKKLLLSDSGFYLCARGQRQGDTQYFGPGTRLTVL.

This clone is a singleton in its sample. This chain uses TRBV18 with TRBJ2-2; D is undetermined. The length of the CDR3 is 13 residues. Trimming took off 3 bases at V and 1 base at J, with 3 bases between the two ends. Germline lookup yields CDR1 KGHSH and CDR2 LQKENI. In nucleotides, the CDR3 is TGTGCCAGCTCACCCCGGAACACCGGGGAGCTGTTTTTT. It codes for CASSPRNTGELFF.

The chain is built from TRBV7-2 and TRBJ1-2; possibly TRBD1 for D (6 bases). Per the germline V gene, CDR1 is SGHTA and CDR2 is FQGNSA. The CDR3 has 14 amino acids. Trimming removed 0 bases at V and 5 bases at J, with 10 bases between. This chain's CDR3 is CASSLAQRGYGYTF. CDR3 nucleotides: TGTGCCAGCAGCTTAGCGCAAAGGGGGTATGGCTACACCTTC.

This chain joins TRBV19 and TRBJ1-2; D is uncertain. Deletions cut 3 bases from V and 7 bases from J, with 21 bases between. The CDR3 sequence is 16 residues long. Germline CDR1 LNHDA, CDR2 SQIVND (reference sequence). The CDR3 is CASSIPNTPSRSGYTF. For the CDR3, the DNA is TGTGCCAGTAGTATCCCCAATACACCTTCCAGGAGTGGCTACACCTTC.

The rearrangement links TRBV4-3 to TRBJ1-4, with a tentative D call TRBD1 (5 bases). Per germline, CDR1 LGHNA and CDR2 YSLEER. This CDR3 comprises 14 residues. V was pared by 4 bases and J by 6 bases, with 12 bases between. The DNA for the CDR3 is TGCGCCAGCAGCCGCGGAGGGGTGGATGAAAAACTGTTTTTT. Amino acids: CASSRGGVDEKLFF.

This clone has only one observation. This rearrangement joins TRBV19 to TRBJ2-6; D gene unclear. Germline V lookup: CDR1 LNHDA, CDR2 SQIVND (reference sequence). V was trimmed by 2 bases and J by 4 bases, leaving 6 bases between them. CDR3 length: 14 residues. Written as DNA, the CDR3 is TGTGCCAGTAGTATAAGCTCCGGGGCCAACGTCCTGACTTTC. Protein product: CASSISSGANVLTF.

This chain joins TRBV6-1 and TRBJ2-1; D might be TRBD1 (5 bases). Germline V gene sequence: CDR1 MNHNS, CDR2 SASEGT. With 3 bases removed from V and 12 bases from J, the gap between germline ends came to 15 bases. The CDR3 loop spans 13 amino acids. The CDR3 region is CASSDSRVWGQFF. The CDR3 DNA reads TGTGCCAGCAGTGATAGCAGGGTATGGGGGCAGTTCTTC.

V is TRBV30 and J is TRBJ2-2; TRBD1 might be the D (5 bases). CDR3 length: 14 amino acids. Germline V gives CDR1 GTSNPN, CDR2 SVGIG (reference sequence). Trimming removed 4 bases at V and 1 base at J, with 10 bases between. The CDR3 coding sequence is TGTGCCTGGATTGGCCAGGGGAACACCGGGGAGCTGTTTTTT. Translating it yields CAWIGQGNTGELFF.

The rearrangement joins TRBV19 to TRBJ1-1, with 8 bases matching TRBD1. The germline V gene has CDR1 LNHDA and CDR2 SQIVND (reference sequence). Trimming took 4 bases from V and 5 from J; bases not matched to a gene: 9. The CDR3 contains 15 residues. The CDR3 protein is CASSTTWTGWTEAFF. Here the CDR3 DNA reads TGTGCCAGTAGTACAACATGGACAGGGTGGACTGAAGCTTTCTTT.

This chain uses TRBV9 with TRBJ2-1; 8 positions match TRBD2. V lost 0 bases and J lost 13; bases outside the gene matches: 6. CDR3 length equals 13 residues. CDR1 and CDR2 from the germline V gene are SGDLS and YYNGEE. The CDR3 sequence: CASSVGAGGPQFF. The CDR3 coding sequence is TGTGCCAGCAGCGTAGGGGCGGGGGGCCCCCAGTTCTTC.

A few counts support this clone. The chain is built from TRBV10-3 and TRBJ2-7; the match to TRBD2 covers 8 bases. From germline, CDR1 is ENHRY and CDR2 SYGVKD. The CDR3 spans 14 residues. Germline trimming cut 2 bases from V and 3 bases from J; bases unmatched to any gene: 3. The CDR3: CAISEGRGDYEQYF. For the CDR3, the DNA is TGTGCCATCAGTGAGGGGCGGGGGGACTACGAGCAGTACTTC.

This sequence joins TRBV7-9 and TRBJ2-5; 7 bases agree with TRBD2. The ends lost 3 bases at V and 4 bases at J; junction bases unmatched: 2. Germline assignment: CDR1 SEHNR and CDR2 FQNEAQ (reference sequence). This CDR3 has 13 amino acids. CDR3: CASSFPSGETQYF. DNA of the CDR3: TGTGCCAGCAGCTTCCCTAGCGGAGAGACCCAGTACTTC.